This TCR beta chain emerged from a study of CD8 T cells in ankylosing spondylitis (dated by TCRdb to between 2016 and 2019). Concerning the study at large: The study profiled T cell receptor beta repertoires in healthy donors and ankylosing spondylitis patients to find disease-linked TCR variants. Peripheral blood was sampled, and synovial fluid was additionally collected from ankylosing spondylitis patients. The full study cohort comprised 20 to 25 ankylosing spondylitis patients and over 95 healthy donors.

This clonotype was seen many times. There is no known antigen for this receptor. No much larger clonotype is one base removed from it; base qualities were not supplied. TCRdb records Illumina HiSeq 2500 as the sequencer. TCR beta libraries were prepared by quantitative 5'-RACE with molecular barcodes. The authors' analysis ran thus. A new computational method, built on a probabilistic model of VDJ rearrangement, was used to identify disease-linked TCR variants. Using fastp at Q25 and MiXCR, TCRdb reprocessed the public reads and kept productive beta chains. Records with the same CDR3 protein are collapsed into one entry carrying the most frequent genes and DNA. In this record, the V and J calls reflect TCRdb's handling and not the investigators' own analysis. Present in this sample are 130,000 or so distinct CDR3 sequences, more than 6.5% of which were seen just once. 9% to 15% of the sample lies in the top ten.

General findings and caveats noted by the study authors: The disease-linked clones had a CD8+ phenotype and were found at relatively low frequencies in peripheral blood. Some TCR beta motif variants had previously been reported in synovial fluid and blood of reactive arthritis patients, which suggested common disease-initiation mechanisms. A TCR beta motif made up of eight highly homologous amino acid variants appeared to be characteristic of blood from ankylosing spondylitis patients. The disease-linked clones were reported as significantly enriched in matched synovial fluid samples from ankylosing spondylitis patients.

A distance of 9 bases separates the germline ends of V and J, which lose 6 bases and 1 base respectively. The CDR3 contains 14 residues, cysteine and phenylalanine counted. This entry keeps only the CDR3 DNA: 42 bases, framed from base 1. Material for sequencing was blood, either unsorted or a sorted T cell fraction (not recorded which). This clonotype was sampled from a male donor with ankylosing spondylitis or in good health (not recorded which). The rearranged segments are TRBV12-3 or TRBV12-4 and TRBJ2-2; the best D guess is TRBD2, with 5 bases matching. This receptor carries the CDR3 CASRLDMNTGELFF. The nucleotides are TGTGCCAGCAGACTAGATATGAACACCGGGGAGCTGTTTTTT.